The 30 T cell receptor beta chains presented below share a single source sample, sequenced in a study of blood T cells in healthy people across ages. PCR was performed a second time for roughly 6 to 12 cycles using a sample-barcoded 5' primer and a J-beta primer mix. Using its own MiXCR run on the 5' RACE reads, TCRdb lists one record per CDR3 protein. The sample has nearly 1 million distinct CDR3 sequences; about 51% are singletons. The sample consisted of blood. These receptors originate from a woman in her sixties in good health.

This rearrangement joins TRBV20-1 to TRBJ2-4; 10 bases align to TRBD2. CDR1 is DFQATT, CDR2 SNEGSKA, per germline (reference sequence). This CDR3 spans 15 amino acids. The J segment lost 6 bases and the V segment lost 4 bases, leaving 9 bases of the junction unmatched. CDR3 region: CSAKLKAGGPNIQYF. CDR3 bases: TGCAGTGCTAAACTCAAAGCGGGAGGGCCAAACATTCAGTACTTC.

This clonotype was picked up one time. The chain joins TRBV20-1 to TRBJ2-7; D unresolved. The CDR3 has 14 residues. V was trimmed by 6 bases and J by 0 bases, leaving 15 bases between them. Germline V gene sequence: CDR1 DFQATT, CDR2 SNEGSKA (reference sequence). CDR3 nucleotide sequence: TGCAGTGCACCCAGGACGCCGAGCTCCTACGAGCAGTACTTC. Encoded protein: CSAPRTPSSYEQYF.

This clonotype was observed at least ten times. The chain combines TRBV28 with TRBJ1-2; TRBD1 is a possible D gene (5 bases). V was shortened by 3 bases and J by 3 bases, with 11 bases between the two germline ends. Germline V gene sequence: CDR1 MDHEN, CDR2 SYDVKM. The CDR3 length is 14 residues. CDR3 sequence reads: CASSFMGPDYGYTF. The CDR3 DNA reads TGTGCCAGCAGTTTCATGGGGCCCGACTATGGCTACACCTTC.

The J gene is TRBJ2-4, the V gene TRBV10-3; no firm D call. Matching the DNA end better, TRBJ2-7 makes the J call doubtful. This CDR3 has 14 residues. Germline V lookup: CDR1 ENHRY, CDR2 SYGVKD. For the CDR3, the DNA is TGTGCCATCAGTGCGGGTCCAGGTTCCTACGAGCAGTACTTC. It yields the protein CAISAGPGSYEQYF.

This sequence joins TRBV10-3 and TRBJ2-1, with D unresolved. Germline V gene lookup returns CDR1 ENHRY and CDR2 SYGVKD. The V end lost 2 bases, the J end lost 13 bases, and 12 bases lay between the germline ends. CDR3 length equals 12 residues. CDR3 protein: CAISENKQYQFF. CDR3 sequence (DNA): TGTGCCATCAGTGAGAACAAGCAGTACCAGTTCTTC.

V gene TRBV21-1 combines with J gene TRBJ2-2; the D call TRBD1 from the table was never checked on the DNA. TRBV21-1 has pseudogene status. CDR3 size: 19 residues. CDR3 in DNA: TGTGCCAGCAGAGGGACAGGGGCGGTACTAATGCTGTACACCGGGGAGCTGTTTTTT. This sequence encodes CASRGTGAVLMLYTGELFF.

Comment on this clonotype: A clone one base away is much larger, so this may be a read error. The CDR3, as DNA: TGCACCAGCAGCTCAGAACTAGCGGGAGGGCCTCCCGAGCAGTACTTC. As protein: CTSSSELAGGPPEQYF. The rearrangement joins TRBV5-1 to TRBJ2-5; TRBD2 matches 13 bases. The J call is uncertain, as TRBJ2-7 better fits the DNA end. The CDR3 has 16 amino acids. Germline V gene data show CDR1 as SGHRS and CDR2 as YFSETQ.

Remarks on this clonotype: A much larger clone differs by one base, so this may be a read error. The rearrangement uses TRBV27 and TRBJ2-1; tentative D call: TRBD2 (5 bases). The V end lost 7 bases, the J end lost 14 bases, and 18 bases lay between the germline ends. There are 12 residues in the CDR3. Per germline, CDR1 MNHEY and CDR2 SMNVEV (reference sequence). The CDR3 protein is CASNASGKAEFF. CDR3 sequence (DNA): TGTGCCAGCAATGCCTCCGGAAAAGCGGAGTTCTTC.

This clonotype appeared a single time. This chain joins TRBV5-1 and TRBJ2-4; tentative D call: TRBD1 (6 bases). CDR3 size: 15 residues. V lost 4 bases to trimming and J lost 1 base, with 12 bases between them. The germline gives CDR1 SGHRS, CDR2 YFSETQ. CDR3 residues: CASSIQTGAKNIQYF. The CDR3 coding sequence is TGCGCCAGCAGCATCCAAACAGGGGCCAAAAACATTCAGTACTTC.

This clonotype was counted at least ten times. The rearrangement uses TRBV12-3 or TRBV12-4 and TRBJ1-6; D not certain. The length of the CDR3 is 13 residues. V shed 4 bases and J shed 7 bases, with 8 bases lying between them. The CDR3 coding sequence is TGTGCCAGCAGTTCGGCGGCAAATTCACCCCTCCACTTT. Protein sequence: CASSSAANSPLHF.

This chain's CDR3 is CSVGQTMNTEAFF. The CDR3, as DNA: TGCAGCGTTGGGCAGACCATGAACACTGAAGCTTTCTTT. The V call is TRBV29-1, the J call TRBJ1-1, with D hard to call. V was pared by 4 bases and J by 0 bases, with 9 bases between. The CDR3 sequence is 13 residues long. The germline V gene encodes CDR1 SQVTM and CDR2 ANQGSEA.

This chain connects TRBV28 to TRBJ2-7, with TRBD1 matching 8 bases. The closer fit of TRBJ2-1 to the DNA end suggests the J call may be wrong. The CDR3 runs to 14 residues. CDR1 MDHEN and CDR2 SYDVKM come from the germline V gene. CDR3 in amino acids: CASSPGQVNYEQFF. CDR3 bases: TGTGCCAGCAGTCCGGGACAGGTAAATTATGAGCAGTTCTTC.

V usage is TRBV7-9 and J usage is TRBJ2-7; 10 nucleotides match TRBD1. Germline lookup yields CDR1 SEHNR and CDR2 FQNEAQ (reference sequence). Trimming cost V 0 bases and J 3 bases; bases outside gene matches: 8. The CDR3 loop spans 17 amino acids. The CDR3 is CASSLAVDRGHFYEQYF. As DNA, the CDR3 is TGTGCCAGCAGCTTAGCGGTCGACAGGGGGCACTTCTACGAGCAGTACTTC.

This chain uses TRBV10-1 with TRBJ2-5; D may be TRBD2 (6 bases). From germline, CDR1 is WNHNN and CDR2 SYGVQD (reference sequence). The V and J ends lost 2 bases and 7 bases respectively, with 11 bases between them. This CDR3 spans 13 amino acids. The CDR3 reads CASSEIVEGTQYF. CDR3 DNA sequence: TGCGCCAGCAGTGAGATTGTGGAGGGGACCCAGTACTTC.

The chain recombines TRBV15 with TRBJ1-5; 10 bases map to TRBD1. Looked up from germline, CDR1 is LNHNV and CDR2 is YYDKDF (reference sequence). After removal of 2 bases from V and 5 bases from J, the junction contained 24 bases not matched to a gene. The CDR3 has 22 amino acids. CDR3 sequence reads: CATSRLGPGTGAKGVTDQPQHF. CDR3 coding DNA: TGTGCCACCAGCAGACTTGGTCCCGGGACAGGGGCCAAAGGGGTAACTGATCAGCCCCAGCATTTT.

At least ten counts were recorded for this clonotype. V gene TRBV5-1 combines with J gene TRBJ2-5, with unresolved D. The germline V gene has CDR1 SGHRS and CDR2 YFSETQ. Trimming took 5 bases from V and 1 from J, leaving 3 bases between them. The CDR3 is 11 amino acids. CDR3 in DNA: TGCGCCAGCAGGGCCCAAGAGACCCAGTACTTC. Its protein product is CASRAQETQYF.

This clonotype was found a few times. The chain has TRBV6-1 and TRBJ2-4, with D possibly matching TRBD2 (5 bases). The better agreement between TRBJ2-7 and the DNA end casts doubt on the J call. This CDR3 contains 16 residues. Per the germline V gene, CDR1 is MNHNS and CDR2 is SASEGT. The CDR3 DNA is TGTGCCAGCAGTGAAATAGCAGCGGCAGCCCTCTACGAGCAGTACTTC. Translating it yields CASSEIAAAALYEQYF.

The chain is built from TRBV12-3 or TRBV12-4 and TRBJ1-1, with D perhaps matching TRBD1 (5 bases). Trimming left V 8 bases short and J 4 bases short, with 23 bases between. The CDR3 is 16 amino acids. CDR3 loop: CASRTAGLQALTEAFF. Written as DNA, the CDR3 is TGTGCCAGCCGGACCGCGGGGCTCCAAGCTCTCACTGAAGCTTTCTTT.

This clonotype has only a few counts. The rearrangement uses TRBV11-3 and TRBJ2-3; D unclear. V was trimmed by 1 base and J by 6 bases, leaving 11 bases between them. CDR1 SGHNT and CDR2 YENEEA come from the germline V gene. The CDR3 length is 14 residues. The DNA for the CDR3 is TGTGCCAGCAGCTTAGGCCGCACCGCGGATACGCAGTATTTT. Translating it yields CASSLGRTADTQYF.

The chain links TRBV2 to TRBJ2-4; 11 bases align to TRBD1. The junction had 5 bases not matched to a gene; V was cut back by 0 bases and J by 10 bases. The CDR3 has 15 amino acids. Germline CDR1 SNHLY, CDR2 FYNNEI. CDR3 bases: TGTGCCAGCAGTGAAGCTCCGGGACAGGGGGGAATTCAGTACTTC. Its protein product is CASSEAPGQGGIQYF.

The CDR3 bases are TGCAGTGCTAGCAATATAAGGGAAACAGGAGATCAGCCCCAGCATTTT. The encoded protein is CSASNIRETGDQPQHF. The chain couples TRBV20-1 to TRBJ1-5; tentatively, D is TRBD1 (5 bases). V lost 3 bases and J lost 5, with 20 bases in between. The CDR3 consists of 16 residues. Per the germline V gene, CDR1 is DFQATT and CDR2 is SNEGSKA (reference sequence).

V is TRBV6-5 and J is TRBJ2-7, with 11 bases identical to TRBD1. Germline-derived CDR1 and CDR2 are MNHEY and SVGAGI. Losses at the gene ends were 5 bases for V and 6 bases for J; bases not matched to a gene: 6. The CDR3 has 14 residues. CDR3 region: CASSRTGGPSEQYF. CDR3 DNA: TGTGCCAGCAGTAGGACAGGGGGCCCATCCGAGCAGTACTTC.

The J gene is TRBJ2-7, the V gene TRBV29-1; D is perhaps TRBD1 (6 bases). Trimming removed 0 bases at V and 5 bases at J, with 17 bases between. In germline, CDR1 is SQVTM, CDR2 ANQGSEA. The CDR3 covers 15 residues. The CDR3 sequence: CSVEDRKGVRNEQYF. DNA for the CDR3: TGCAGCGTTGAAGACCGCAAGGGGGTGAGAAACGAGCAGTACTTC.

The chain couples TRBV20-1 to TRBJ2-1; unclear D gene. CDR3 length: 13 residues. The germline gives CDR1 DFQATT, CDR2 SNEGSKA (reference sequence). Trimming took off 3 bases at V and 6 bases at J, with 12 bases between the two ends. CDR3 sequence: CSARASNFNEQFF. The CDR3 DNA follows: TGCAGTGCTAGGGCTAGTAACTTCAATGAGCAGTTCTTC.

This clonotype is a singleton in its sample. The chain combines TRBV12-5 with TRBJ2-1, with 9 bases lining up with TRBD2. The CDR3 is made up of 21 amino acids. After removal of 1 base from V and 1 base from J, the junction contained 17 bases not matched to a gene. Germline CDR1 LGHNT, CDR2 FRNRAP. The CDR3, as DNA: TGTGCTAGTGGTTTGGCCCTTCTAGCGGGATCACCCAAGAGTTCCTACAATGAGCAGTTCTTC. The encoded protein is CASGLALLAGSPKSSYNEQFF.

V gene TRBV7-3 combines with J gene TRBJ1-5; no clear D gene. V was shortened by 6 bases and J by 8 bases, with 14 bases between the two germline ends. The CDR3 totals 13 residues. The germline V gene has CDR1 SGHTA and CDR2 FQGTGA. DNA of the CDR3: TGTGCCAGCAGTCCAGCGGATTTGGAGCCCCAGCATTTT. Protein: CASSPADLEPQHF.

Details on this clonotype: Just one base apart from a much larger clone, this may be a read error. The V and J genes are TRBV7-2 and TRBJ2-1; D is unclear. The CDR3 is made up of 16 amino acids. The germline CDR1 and CDR2 sequences are SGHTA and FQGNSA. The CDR3: CASSLESRSSHNEQFF. The CDR3 nucleotides read TGTGCCAGCAGCTTAGAGAGCAGGAGCTCCCACAATGAGCAGTTCTTC.

This clonotype was detected a few times. This chain uses TRBV29-1 with TRBJ2-5; TRBD2 agrees at 7 bases. Trimming removed 4 bases from V and 1 base from J; junction bases left unmatched: 9. Per germline, CDR1 SQVTM and CDR2 ANQGSEA. CDR3 size: 15 residues. The CDR3 reads CSVVWRERPQETQYF. CDR3 coding DNA: TGCAGCGTTGTTTGGCGGGAGCGCCCCCAAGAGACCCAGTACTTC.

The chain employs TRBV7-9 and TRBJ2-1, with D perhaps matching TRBD2 (5 bases). The better agreement between TRBJ2-7 and the DNA end casts doubt on the J call. Germline assignment: CDR1 SEHNR and CDR2 FQNEAQ (reference sequence). The CDR3 spans 14 residues. The CDR3 spells CASSLGSSFNEQYF. The CDR3 nucleotides read TGTGCCAGCAGCTTAGGATCTAGCTTCAATGAGCAGTACTTC.

The J gene is TRBJ2-7, the V gene TRBV20-1; 9 bases fit TRBD2. The V segment lost 6 bases and the J segment 3 bases; nucleotides outside the gene matches: 6. The CDR3 length is 13 residues. CDR1 and CDR2 (germline): DFQATT, SNEGSKA (reference sequence). This CDR3 reads CSADASGIYEQYF. The CDR3 DNA follows: TGCAGTGCCGACGCTAGCGGGATCTACGAGCAGTACTTC.